The clone carrying this T cell receptor (beta chain) has ten or more counts. The CDR3 spans 16 residues. Germline V gene lookup returns CDR1 SGHAT and CDR2 FQDESV (reference sequence). V lost 1 base to trimming and J lost 1 base, with 13 bases between them. Authors of the study amplified TCR beta CDR3 regions from RNA transcripts. HTBI primers were the set used in a first-round RT-PCR of the TCR CDR3. One entry per CDR3 protein results from TCRdb running MiXCR on the multiplex PCR reads. This table has some 300,000 distinct CDR3 sequences, about an eighth appearing once. This sample is part of a study of T cells in Graves' hyperthyroidism and ophthalmopathy. The wider study: At the time of initial diagnosis and before any treatment, peripheral blood was collected.

Uncontrolled infection, other autoimmune disease, pregnancy or lactation barred patients from enrollment. Together with thyroid ultrasound, orbital computed tomography, serum thyroxine and TRAb, clinical symptoms were used for diagnoses. The sequence derives from a young woman with Graves' hyperthyroidism that later progressed to Graves' ophthalmopathy. The genes are TRBV11-1 and TRBJ2-5, with no clear D. Sequenced input: blood. This CDR3 is CASSLVYSQLQETQYF. CDR3 bases: TGTGCCAGCAGCTTAGTTTACTCACAGCTCCAAGAGACCCAGTACTTC.